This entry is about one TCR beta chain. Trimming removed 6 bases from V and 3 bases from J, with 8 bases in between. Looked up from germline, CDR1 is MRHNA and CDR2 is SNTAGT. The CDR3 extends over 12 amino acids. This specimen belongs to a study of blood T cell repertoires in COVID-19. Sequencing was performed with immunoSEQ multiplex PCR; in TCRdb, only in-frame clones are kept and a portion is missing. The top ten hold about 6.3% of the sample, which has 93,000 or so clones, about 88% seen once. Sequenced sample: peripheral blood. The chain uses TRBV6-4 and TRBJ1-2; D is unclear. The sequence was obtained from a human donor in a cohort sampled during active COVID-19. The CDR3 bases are TGTGCCAGCAGGGACCAATACTATGGCTACACCTTC. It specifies CASRDQYYGYTF.